Reported below is one T cell receptor beta chain. The antigen is unknown. The identical CDR3 is also encoded by other nucleotide sequences in the sample. This specimen belongs to a study of shared clonotypes between healthy human individuals. Study-wide results and caveats: Generally, estimated richness proved larger in naive subsets than it did in memory subsets.

This CDR3 is 14 amino acids long. Germline lookup yields CDR1 SGHRS and CDR2 YFSETQ. V lost 0 bases, J lost 3 bases, and 7 bases lay in between. Measured with immunoSEQ multiplex PCR; TCRdb has only the in-frame clones, and not every one. This table holds about 2.4 million clones, under 95% found once. This TCR derives from a man aged 18 to 29 in good health. Some clones in this sample may be carry-over from other donors' samples. Material for sequencing was naive CD4+ T cells from PBMCs. As for subset: CD45RA+ positively selected. This rearrangement joins TRBV5-1 to TRBJ2-1; the D gene is possibly TRBD1 (5 bases). Written as DNA, the CDR3 is TGCGCCAGCAGCTTGGGAGACAGCTACAATGAGCAGTTCTTC. It codes for CASSLGDSYNEQFF.